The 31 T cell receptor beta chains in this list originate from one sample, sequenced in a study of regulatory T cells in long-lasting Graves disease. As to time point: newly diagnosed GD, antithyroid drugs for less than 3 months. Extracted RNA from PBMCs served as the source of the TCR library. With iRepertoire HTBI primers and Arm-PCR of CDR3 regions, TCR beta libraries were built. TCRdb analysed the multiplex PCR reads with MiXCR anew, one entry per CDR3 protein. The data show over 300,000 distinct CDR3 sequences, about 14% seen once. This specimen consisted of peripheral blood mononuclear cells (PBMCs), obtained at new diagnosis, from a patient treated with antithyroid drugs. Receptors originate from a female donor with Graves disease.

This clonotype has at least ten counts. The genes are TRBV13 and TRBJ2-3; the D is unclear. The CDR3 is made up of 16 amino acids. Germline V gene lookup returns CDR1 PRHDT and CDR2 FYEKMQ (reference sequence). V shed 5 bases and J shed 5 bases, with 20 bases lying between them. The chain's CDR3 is CASSRRKVVGIDTQYF. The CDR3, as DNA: TGTGCCAGCAGCCGAAGAAAGGTGGTAGGGATAGATACGCAGTATTTT.

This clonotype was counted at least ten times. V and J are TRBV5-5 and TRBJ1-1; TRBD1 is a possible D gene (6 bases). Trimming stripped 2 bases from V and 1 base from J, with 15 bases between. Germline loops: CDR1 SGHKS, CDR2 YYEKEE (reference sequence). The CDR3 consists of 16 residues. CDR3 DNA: TGTGCCAGCAGCTTTCGCCTCCTGACAGGGAACACTGAAGCTTTCTTT. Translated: CASSFRLLTGNTEAFF.

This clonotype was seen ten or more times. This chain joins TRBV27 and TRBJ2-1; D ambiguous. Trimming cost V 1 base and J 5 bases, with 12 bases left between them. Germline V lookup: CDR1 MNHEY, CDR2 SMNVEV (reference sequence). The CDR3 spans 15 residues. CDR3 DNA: TGTGCCAGCAGTTTATTGGCCGTTTGGGACAATGAGCAGTTCTTC. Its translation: CASSLLAVWDNEQFF.

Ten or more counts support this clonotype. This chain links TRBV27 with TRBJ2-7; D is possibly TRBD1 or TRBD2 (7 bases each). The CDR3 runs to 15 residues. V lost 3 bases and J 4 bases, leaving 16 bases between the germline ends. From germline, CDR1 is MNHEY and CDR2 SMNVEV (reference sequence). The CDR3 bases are TGTGCCAGCAGTTTGATGGGAGGGGGCGCGTACGAGCAGTACTTC. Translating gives CASSLMGGGAYEQYF.

CDR3 DNA sequence: TGCAGTGCTAGAGAGGGCCGCTCTGAGCAGTTCTTC. Protein: CSAREGRSEQFF. The chain uses TRBV20-1 and TRBJ2-1; no reliable D call. Germline V gene data show CDR1 as DFQATT and CDR2 as SNEGSKA (reference sequence). The CDR3 is 12 amino acids. Trimming took off 0 bases at V and 9 bases at J, with 9 bases between the two ends.

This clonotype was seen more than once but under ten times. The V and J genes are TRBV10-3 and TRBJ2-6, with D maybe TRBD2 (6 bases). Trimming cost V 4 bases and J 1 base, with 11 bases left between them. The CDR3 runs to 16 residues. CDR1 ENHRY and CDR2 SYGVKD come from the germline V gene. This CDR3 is CAISGGRGSGANVLTF. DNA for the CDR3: TGTGCCATCAGTGGGGGACGGGGGTCTGGGGCCAACGTCCTGACTTTC.

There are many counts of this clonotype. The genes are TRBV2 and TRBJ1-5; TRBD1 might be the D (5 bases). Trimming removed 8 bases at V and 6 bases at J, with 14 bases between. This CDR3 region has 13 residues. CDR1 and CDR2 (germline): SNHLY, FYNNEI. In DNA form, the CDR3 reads TGTGCCAGCGGCGAAGGGGACGGTCAGCCCCAGCATTTT. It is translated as CASGEGDGQPQHF.

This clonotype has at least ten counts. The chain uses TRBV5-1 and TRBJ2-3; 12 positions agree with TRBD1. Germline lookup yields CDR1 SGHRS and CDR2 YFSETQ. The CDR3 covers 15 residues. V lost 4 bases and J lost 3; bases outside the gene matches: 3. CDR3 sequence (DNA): TGCGCCAGCAGCGGGGGACAGGGGGCGACAGATACGCAGTATTTT. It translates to CASSGGQGATDTQYF.

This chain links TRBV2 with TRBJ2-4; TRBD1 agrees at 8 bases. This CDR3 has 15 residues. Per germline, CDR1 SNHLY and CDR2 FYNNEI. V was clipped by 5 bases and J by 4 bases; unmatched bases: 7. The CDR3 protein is CASSLGRQGKNIQYF. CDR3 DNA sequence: TGTGCCAGCAGTTTAGGGAGACAGGGGAAAAACATTCAGTACTTC. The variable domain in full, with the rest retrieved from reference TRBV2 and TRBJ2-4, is EPEVTQTPSHQVTQMGQEVILRCVPISNHLYFYWYRQILGQKVEFLVSFYNNEISEKSEIFDDQFSVERPDGSNFTLKIRSTKLEDSAMYFCASSLGRQGKNIQYFGAGTRLSVL.

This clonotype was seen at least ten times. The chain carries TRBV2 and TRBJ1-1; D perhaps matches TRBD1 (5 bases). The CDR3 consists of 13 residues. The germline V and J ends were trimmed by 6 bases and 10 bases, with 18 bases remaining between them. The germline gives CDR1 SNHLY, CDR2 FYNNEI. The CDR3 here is CASSLTGGQGAFF. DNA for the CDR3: TGTGCCAGCAGCTTAACGGGAGGGCAGGGAGCTTTCTTT.

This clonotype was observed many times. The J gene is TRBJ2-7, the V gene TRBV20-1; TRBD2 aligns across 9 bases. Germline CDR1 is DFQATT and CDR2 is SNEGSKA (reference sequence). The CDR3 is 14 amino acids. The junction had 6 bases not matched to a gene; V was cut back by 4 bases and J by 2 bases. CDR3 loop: CSANSGSTTYEQYF. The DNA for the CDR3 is TGCAGTGCTAATAGCGGGAGTACCACCTACGAGCAGTACTTC.

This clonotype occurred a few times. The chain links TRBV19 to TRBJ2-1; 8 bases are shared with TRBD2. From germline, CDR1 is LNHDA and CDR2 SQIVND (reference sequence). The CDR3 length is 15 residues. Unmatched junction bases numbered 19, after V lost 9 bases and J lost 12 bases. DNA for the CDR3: TGTGCCAGCCAAAAACCTGGCCAGGGGACTAGGGGGCAGTTCTTC. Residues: CASQKPGQGTRGQFF.

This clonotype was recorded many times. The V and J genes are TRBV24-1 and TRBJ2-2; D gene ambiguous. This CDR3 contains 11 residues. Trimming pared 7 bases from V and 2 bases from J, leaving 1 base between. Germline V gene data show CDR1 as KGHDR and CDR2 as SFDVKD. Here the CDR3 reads CATSNTGELFF. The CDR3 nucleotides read TGTGCCACCAGCAACACCGGGGAGCTGTTTTTT.

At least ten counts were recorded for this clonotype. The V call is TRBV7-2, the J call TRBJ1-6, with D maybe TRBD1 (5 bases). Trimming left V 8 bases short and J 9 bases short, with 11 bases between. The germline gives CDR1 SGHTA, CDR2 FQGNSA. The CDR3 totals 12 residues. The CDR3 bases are TGTGCCAGCCTCGAGGGGCTTTCACCCCTCCACTTT. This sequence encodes CASLEGLSPLHF.

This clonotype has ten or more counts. The CDR3 DNA is TGTGCCAGCAGTTTATCGAACGGAGATCAGCCCCAGCATTTT. This codes for CASSLSNGDQPQHF. The chain is built from TRBV27 and TRBJ1-5; D unresolved. This CDR3 is built from 14 residues. CDR1 and CDR2 (germline): MNHEY, SMNVEV (reference sequence). Trimming left V 0 bases short and J 5 bases short, with 8 bases between.

CDR3 protein: CASSLGNGVKYGYTF. The CDR3 bases are TGTGCCAGCAGCTTGGGGAACGGTGTGAAGTATGGCTACACCTTC. This chain uses TRBV5-4 with TRBJ1-2, with D unclear. The V gene lost 0 bases and the J gene lost 5 bases, with 14 bases spanning the gap. Germline V gene lookup returns CDR1 SGHNT and CDR2 YYREEE (reference sequence). The CDR3 totals 15 residues.

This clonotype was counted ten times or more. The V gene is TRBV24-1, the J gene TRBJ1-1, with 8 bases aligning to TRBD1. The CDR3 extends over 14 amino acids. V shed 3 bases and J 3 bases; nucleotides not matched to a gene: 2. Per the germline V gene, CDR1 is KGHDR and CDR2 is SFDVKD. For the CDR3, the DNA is TGTGCCACCAGTGATCCGGGACAGGACACTGAAGCTTTCTTT. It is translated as CATSDPGQDTEAFF.

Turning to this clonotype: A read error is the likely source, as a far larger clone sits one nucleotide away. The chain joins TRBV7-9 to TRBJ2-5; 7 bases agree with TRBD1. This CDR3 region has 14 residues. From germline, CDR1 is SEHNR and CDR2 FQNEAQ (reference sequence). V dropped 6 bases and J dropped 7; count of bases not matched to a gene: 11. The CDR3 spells CASSDTGVMGTQYF. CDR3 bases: TGTGCCAGCAGTGACACAGGGGTAATGGGGACCCAGTACTTC.

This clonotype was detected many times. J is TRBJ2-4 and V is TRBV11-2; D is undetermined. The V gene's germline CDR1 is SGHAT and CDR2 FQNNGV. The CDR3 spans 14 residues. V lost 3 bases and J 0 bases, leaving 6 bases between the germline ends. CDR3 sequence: CASSLSGAKNIQYF. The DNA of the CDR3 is TGTGCCAGCAGCTTGTCTGGAGCCAAAAACATTCAGTACTTC.

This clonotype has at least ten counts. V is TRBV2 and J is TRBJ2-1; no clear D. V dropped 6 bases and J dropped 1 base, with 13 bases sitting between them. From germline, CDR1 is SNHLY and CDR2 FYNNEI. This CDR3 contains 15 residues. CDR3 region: CASSPWVGSYNEQFF. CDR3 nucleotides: TGTGCCAGCAGCCCTTGGGTAGGGTCCTACAATGAGCAGTTCTTC.

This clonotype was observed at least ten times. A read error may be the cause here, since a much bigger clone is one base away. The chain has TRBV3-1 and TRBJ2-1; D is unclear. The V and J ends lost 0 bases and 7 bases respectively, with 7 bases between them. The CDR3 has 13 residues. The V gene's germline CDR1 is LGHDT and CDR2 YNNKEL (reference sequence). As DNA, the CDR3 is TGTGCCAGCAGCCAAGATGTCGGGAATGAGCAGTTCTTC. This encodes CASSQDVGNEQFF.

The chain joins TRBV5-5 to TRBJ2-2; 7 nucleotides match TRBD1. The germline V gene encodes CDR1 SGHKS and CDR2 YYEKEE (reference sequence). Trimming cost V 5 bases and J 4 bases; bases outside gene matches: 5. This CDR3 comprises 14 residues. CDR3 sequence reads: CASRTGWSTGELFF. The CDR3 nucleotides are TGTGCCAGCAGGACAGGGTGGAGCACCGGGGAGCTGTTTTTT.

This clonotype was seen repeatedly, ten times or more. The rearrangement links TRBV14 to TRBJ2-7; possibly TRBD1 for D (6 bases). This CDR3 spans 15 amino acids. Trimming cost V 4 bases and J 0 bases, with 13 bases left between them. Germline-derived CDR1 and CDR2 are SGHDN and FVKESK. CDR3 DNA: TGTGCCAGCAGCCCGGCCAGGGGAAGCTCCTACGAGCAGTACTTC. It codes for CASSPARGSSYEQYF.

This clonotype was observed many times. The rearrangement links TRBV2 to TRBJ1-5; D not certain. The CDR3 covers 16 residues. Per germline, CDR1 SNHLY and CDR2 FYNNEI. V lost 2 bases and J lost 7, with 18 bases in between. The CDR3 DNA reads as TGTGCCAGCAGTGAAATGATACCCAAGCTGTCCCAGCCCCAGCATTTT. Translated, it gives CASSEMIPKLSQPQHF.

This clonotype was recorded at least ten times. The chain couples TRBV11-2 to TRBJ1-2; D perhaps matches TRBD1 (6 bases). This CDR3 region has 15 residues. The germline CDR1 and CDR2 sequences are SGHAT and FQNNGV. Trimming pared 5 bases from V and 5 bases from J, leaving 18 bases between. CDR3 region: CASSPSHRVEYGYTF. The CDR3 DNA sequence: TGTGCCAGCAGCCCAAGTCACAGGGTGGAGTATGGCTACACCTTC.

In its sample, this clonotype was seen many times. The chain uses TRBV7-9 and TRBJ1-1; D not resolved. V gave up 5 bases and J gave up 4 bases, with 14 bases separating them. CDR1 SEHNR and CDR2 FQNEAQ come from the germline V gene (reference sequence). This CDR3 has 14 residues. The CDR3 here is CASSPPGLVTEAFF. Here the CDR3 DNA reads TGTGCCAGCAGCCCCCCCGGGTTGGTCACTGAAGCTTTCTTT.

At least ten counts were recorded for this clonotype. CDR3 amino acids: CASSLAVNYGYTF. The CDR3 DNA reads as TGTGCCAGCAGCTTGGCAGTAAACTATGGCTACACCTTC. The chain links TRBV5-5 to TRBJ1-2, with D unclear. CDR3 length equals 13 residues. V was cut by 0 bases and J by 2 bases, with 5 bases left in between. CDR1 is SGHKS, CDR2 YYEKEE, per germline (reference sequence).

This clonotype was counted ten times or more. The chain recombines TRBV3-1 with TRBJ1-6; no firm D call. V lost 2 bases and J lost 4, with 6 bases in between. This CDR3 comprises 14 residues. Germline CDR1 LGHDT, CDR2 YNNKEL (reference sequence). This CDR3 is CASSQSDYNSPLHF. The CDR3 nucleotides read TGTGCCAGCAGCCAAAGCGATTATAATTCACCCCTCCACTTT.

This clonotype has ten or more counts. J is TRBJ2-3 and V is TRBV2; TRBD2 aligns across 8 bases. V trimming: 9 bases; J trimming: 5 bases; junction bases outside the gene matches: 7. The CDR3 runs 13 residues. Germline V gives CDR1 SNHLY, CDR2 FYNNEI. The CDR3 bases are TGTGCCAGTGACCGGGGGGGGGGAGATACGCAGTATTTT. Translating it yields CASDRGGGDTQYF.

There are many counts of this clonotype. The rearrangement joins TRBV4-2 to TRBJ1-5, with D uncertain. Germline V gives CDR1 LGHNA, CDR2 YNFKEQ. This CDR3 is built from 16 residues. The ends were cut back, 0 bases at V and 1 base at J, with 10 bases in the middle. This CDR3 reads CASSQDWTDSNQPQHF. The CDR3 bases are TGTGCCAGCAGCCAAGACTGGACGGACAGCAATCAGCCCCAGCATTTT.

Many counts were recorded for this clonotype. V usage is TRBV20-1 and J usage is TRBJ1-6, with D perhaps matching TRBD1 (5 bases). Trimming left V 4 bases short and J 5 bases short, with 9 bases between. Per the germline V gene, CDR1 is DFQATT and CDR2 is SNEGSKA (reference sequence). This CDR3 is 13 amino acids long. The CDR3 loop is CSAINRNNSPLHF. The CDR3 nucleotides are TGCAGTGCTATAAACAGGAATAATTCACCCCTCCACTTT.